The 5 T cell receptor beta chains below all came from one sample that was sequenced in a study of blood T cells in healthy people across ages (dated by TCRdb to 2014 to 2015). The method was 5' RACE. This sample was sequenced with an Illumina HiSeq 2500. A second about 7 to 12 cycle PCR used a sample-barcoded 5' primer and a J-beta primer mix. TCRdb reprocessed the public reads (quality trimming at Q25 with fastp, clone calling with MiXCR) and kept in-frame beta chains. For every CDR3 protein sequence, its rows merge into one entry that carries the most common genes and DNA. The sample records some 1.1 million distinct CDR3 sequences, around two fifths of which are singletons. The ten largest clones capture around 13% of the sample. The specimen was blood. The origin of the receptors is a young man in good health.

The CDR3 DNA reads as TGTGCCAGCAGCCAAGGGGACAGGGGCCATGAGACCCAGTACTTC. Translating it yields CASSQGDRGHETQYF. The genes are TRBV6-2 or TRBV6-3 and TRBJ2-5, with 10 bases fitting TRBD1. Germline loops: CDR1 MNHEY, CDR2 SVGEGT. The CDR3 length is 15 residues. With 6 bases clipped from V and 5 bases from J, the junction kept 9 bases outside the gene matches.

The rearrangement uses TRBV5-1 and TRBJ2-7; tentatively, D is TRBD2 (6 bases). Germline CDR1 SGHRS, CDR2 YFSETQ. V was shortened by 0 bases and J by 7 bases, with 17 bases between the two germline ends. The CDR3 covers 15 residues. Here the CDR3 reads CASSLAVDYYNEQYF. As DNA, the CDR3 is TGCGCCAGCAGCTTGGCCGTGGACTACTACAATGAGCAGTACTTC.

The sample holds a few counts of this clonotype. The chain recombines TRBV12-3 or TRBV12-4 with TRBJ2-3; TRBD1 might be the D (5 bases). This CDR3 is 15 amino acids long. With 6 bases removed from V and 1 base from J, the gap between germline ends came to 14 bases. CDR3 amino acids: CASSPEPGRTDTQYF. The CDR3 nucleotides are TGTGCCAGCAGCCCTGAGCCAGGGCGCACAGATACGCAGTATTTT.

The chain combines TRBV6-2 or TRBV6-3 with TRBJ2-1; TRBD2 is a possible D gene (5 bases). V lost 4 bases and J 13 bases, leaving 17 bases between the germline ends. The CDR3 is 13 residues long. Germline assignment: CDR1 MNHEY and CDR2 SVGEGT. CDR3 nucleotide sequence: TGTGCCAGCAGTTCCTGGAGGCGAGAGACCCAGTTCTTC. This translates into CASSSWRRETQFF.

To note about this clonotype: No conserved phenylalanine or tryptophan ends this CDR3, so it is likely a read error. The limits of the CDR3 on the DNA are not certain, so only TCRdb's listed CDR3 is given. CDR3 loop: CASGFRGGTSYTFGS. V gene TRBV27 combines with J gene TRBJ2-1; the table's D call of TRBD2 was not tested on the DNA. Inclusive of both ends, the CDR3 amounts to 15 amino acids. CDR1 is MNHEY, CDR2 SMNVEV, per germline (reference sequence).